This T cell receptor (beta chain) was obtained from a study of blood T cell repertoires in COVID-19 (TCRdb year 2020). Study-wide context: Collaborator samples came from the United States, Italy and Spain and covered acute and convalescent phases of COVID-19. The prospective study material was composed of cDNA or gDNA derived from T cells, B-cell-depleted T cells, or PBMCs. Subjects who had been exposed to COVID-19, were actively infected with it, or had recovered from it provided the deeply sampled blood TCRbeta repertoires that made up the dataset. The repertoires were released in a freely available public database meant as a resource for research on the immune response to SARS-CoV-2. Samples were obtained from the ongoing ImmuneRACE study (first 160 participants) and from over 1,000 subjects provided by 6 global collaborators. Nearly every sample came with metadata listing a de-identified subject ID, COVID-19 status, age in years and sex. Where HLA class I and class II types were available, the types were taken from metadata supplied by the sample provider, not from assay-based typing. Overall study results and their limits: Clinical and demographic metadata were provided uncurated, with the amount varying by source and participant.

Whole blood was collected in K2EDTA tubes by collaborating institutions according to the institutions' own protocols. For TCRbeta analysis, collaborators shipped samples in one of three forms: frozen whole blood, isolated PBMCs, or DNA extracted from either of those sample types. From the cysteine through the phenylalanine, the CDR3 covers 14 amino acids. The retained sequence is limited to the CDR3, 42 bases, with the frame set at the first base. CDR1 LGHNT and CDR2 FRNRAP were looked up in the germline V gene. V is trimmed back by 5 bases and J by 9 bases, and the junction contains 5 bases that no gene match accounts for. Worth noting for this clone: The antigen it recognizes is unknown. No much larger clonotype is one base removed from it; base qualities were not supplied.

TCRbeta CDR3 regions were amplified from genomic DNA by means of the immunoSEQ Assay, a bias-controlled multiplex PCR. In the authors' own workflow: Nucleated cell counts per sample were estimated from amplification of reference gene primers within the assay. Sequence reads were collapsed and filtered to measure the absolute abundance of every unique TCRbeta CDR3 rearrangement. Productive Simpson clonality was computed per sample as the square root of Simpson's diversity index over productive rearrangements. This immuneACCESS table, as held by TCRdb, lists in-frame sequences with V and J called but not all clones. Of the missing ones, under half trace to an unresolved V gene in checked studies; the others have no known cause. The D gene and trimming were derived from the DNA, and the V and J assignments and clone size from that table. This sample gives hundreds of thousands of clones in total; 85% of them show up just once. The ten largest make up 3.5% to 4% of the sample.

This clonotype was obtained from a woman aged 18-30 years with acute or convalescent COVID-19. The V and J genes are TRBV12-5 and TRBJ2-2; 11 central bases correspond to TRBD1. Sequenced: peripheral blood. CDR3 sequence: CASGPGQGARELFF. The DNA sequence follows: TGTGCTAGTGGTCCCGGACAGGGGGCCCGGGAGCTGTTTTTT.